These T cell receptor beta chains were read from a single sample in a study of T cells in Graves' hyperthyroidism and ophthalmopathy. TCRdb passed the multiplex PCR reads through MiXCR, listing each CDR3 protein once. The sample contains some 300,000 distinct CDR3 sequences, roughly a fifth of which appear only once. Sequencing was carried out using blood. The source of these receptors is a middle-aged man with Graves' ophthalmopathy. Each CDR3 is given with its conserved first and last residue. The order of the fields is J gene, V gene, CDR3 protein.

J: TRBJ2-1
V: TRBV5-1
CDR3: CASSLSPAGTPPNEQFF

J: TRBJ2-7
V: TRBV5-1
CDR3: CASSLGHGTSGYEQYF

J: TRBJ2-2
V: TRBV19
CDR3: CASGTGGAAGELFF

J: TRBJ1-4
V: TRBV5-1
CDR3: CASSQGQTQKEKLFF

J: TRBJ2-1
V: TRBV25-1
CDR3: CASSPKGTRTYNEQFF

J: TRBJ2-1
V: TRBV20-1
CDR3: CSARPTSGPYNEQFF

J: TRBJ1-1
V: TRBV19
CDR3: CASRYTNTEAFF

J: TRBJ2-3
V: TRBV5-1
CDR3: CASSLAGGPSTDTQYF

J: TRBJ2-3
V: TRBV9
CDR3: CASSLPGLAGGADTQYF

J: TRBJ2-1
V: TRBV7-9
CDR3: CASSQPGGAWNEQFF